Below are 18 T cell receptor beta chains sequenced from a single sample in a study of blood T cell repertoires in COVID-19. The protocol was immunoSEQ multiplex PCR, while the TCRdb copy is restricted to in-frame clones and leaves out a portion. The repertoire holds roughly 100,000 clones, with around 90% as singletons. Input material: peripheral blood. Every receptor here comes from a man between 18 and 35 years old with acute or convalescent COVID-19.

The CDR3 bases are TGTGCCAGCAGTAAGAAGGGGATCACGTATGGCTACACCTTC. Its translation: CASSKKGITYGYTF. The V gene is TRBV6-5, the J gene TRBJ1-2; a weak D match, TRBD1 (5 bases). V was cut by 5 bases and J by 5 bases, with 15 bases left in between. From germline, CDR1 is MNHEY and CDR2 SVGAGI. This CDR3 comprises 14 residues.

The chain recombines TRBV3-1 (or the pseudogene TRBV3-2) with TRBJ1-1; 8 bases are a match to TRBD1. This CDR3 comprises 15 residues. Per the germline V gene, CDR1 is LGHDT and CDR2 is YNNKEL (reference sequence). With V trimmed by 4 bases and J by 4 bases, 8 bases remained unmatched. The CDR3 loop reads CASSPVLGQVTEAFF. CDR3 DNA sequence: TGTGCCAGCAGCCCAGTCCTGGGACAGGTCACTGAAGCTTTCTTT.

In DNA, the CDR3 is TGCAGCGTTGCACTGGGAGGGTTTAACGGCGAAGTTGGAAACACCATATATTTT. It encodes CSVALGGFNGEVGNTIYF. The genes are TRBV29-1 and TRBJ1-3, with D hard to call. With 4 bases removed from V and 3 bases from J, the gap between germline ends came to 25 bases. The germline V gene encodes CDR1 SQVTM and CDR2 ANQGSEA. The CDR3 totals 18 residues.

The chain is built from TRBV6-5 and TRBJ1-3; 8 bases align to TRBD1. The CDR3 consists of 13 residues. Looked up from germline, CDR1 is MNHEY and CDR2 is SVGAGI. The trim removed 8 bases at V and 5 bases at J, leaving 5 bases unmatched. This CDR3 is CASGTGGRNTIYF. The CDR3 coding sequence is TGTGCCAGCGGAACAGGGGGGAGAAACACCATATATTTT.

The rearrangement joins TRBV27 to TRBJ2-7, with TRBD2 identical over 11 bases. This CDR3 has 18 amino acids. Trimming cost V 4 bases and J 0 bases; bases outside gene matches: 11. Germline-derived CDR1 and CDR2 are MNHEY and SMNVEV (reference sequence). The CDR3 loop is CASSSVPSGGRSSYEQYF. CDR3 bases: TGTGCCAGCAGTTCAGTACCTAGCGGGGGGAGGAGCTCCTACGAGCAGTACTTC.

The CDR3 coding sequence is TGTGCCAGCAGTCTCCAGCCGACAGGTTTCAGAGGGACTGAAGCTTTCTTT. Translating it yields CASSLQPTGFRGTEAFF. The rearrangement joins TRBV27 to TRBJ1-1; tentative D call: TRBD1 (6 bases). Between the trimmed V and J ends, which lost 5 bases and 5 bases, there was a span of 24 bases. Germline V gives CDR1 MNHEY, CDR2 SMNVEV (reference sequence). CDR3 length equals 17 residues.

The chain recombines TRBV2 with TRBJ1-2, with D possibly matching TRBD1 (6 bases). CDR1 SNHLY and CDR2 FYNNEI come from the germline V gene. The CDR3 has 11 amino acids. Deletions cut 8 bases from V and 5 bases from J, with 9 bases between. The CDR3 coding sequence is TGTGCCAGCTTTACAGGGTATGGCTACACCTTC. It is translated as CASFTGYGYTF.

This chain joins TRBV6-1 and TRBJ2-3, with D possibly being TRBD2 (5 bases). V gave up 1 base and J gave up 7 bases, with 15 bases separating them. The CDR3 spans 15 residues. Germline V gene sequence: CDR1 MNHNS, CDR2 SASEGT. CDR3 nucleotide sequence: TGTGCCAGCAGTGAAGAAGTGTGGGAGAGCTATACGCAGTATTTT. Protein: CASSEEVWESYTQYF.

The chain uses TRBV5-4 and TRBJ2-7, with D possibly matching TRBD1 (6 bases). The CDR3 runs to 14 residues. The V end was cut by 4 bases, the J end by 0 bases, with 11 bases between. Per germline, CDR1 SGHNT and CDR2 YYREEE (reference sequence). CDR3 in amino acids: CASSRTVSSYEQYF. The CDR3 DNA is TGTGCCAGCAGCCGGACAGTTAGCTCCTACGAGCAGTACTTC.

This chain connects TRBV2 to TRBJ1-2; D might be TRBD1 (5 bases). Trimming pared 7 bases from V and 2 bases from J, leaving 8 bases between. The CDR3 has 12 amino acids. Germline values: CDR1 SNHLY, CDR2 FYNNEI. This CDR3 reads CASKGRNYGYTF. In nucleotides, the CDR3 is TGTGCCAGCAAGGGGAGGAACTATGGCTACACCTTC.

The CDR3 loop is CSVELGTPGVFPEQFF. For the CDR3, the DNA is TGCAGCGTTGAATTAGGTACGCCCGGGGTATTCCCTGAGCAGTTCTTC. The rearrangement joins TRBV29-1 to TRBJ2-1, with D perhaps matching TRBD2 (5 bases). The CDR3 sequence is 16 residues long. The ends were cut back, 2 bases at V and 9 bases at J, with 23 bases in the middle. The V gene's germline CDR1 is SQVTM and CDR2 ANQGSEA.

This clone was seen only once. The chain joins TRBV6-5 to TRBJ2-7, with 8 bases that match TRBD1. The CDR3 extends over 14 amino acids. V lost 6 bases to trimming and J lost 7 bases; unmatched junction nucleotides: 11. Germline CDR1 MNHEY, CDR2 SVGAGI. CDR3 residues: CASRTIQGAWEQYF. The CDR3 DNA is TGTGCCAGCAGGACCATCCAGGGGGCTTGGGAGCAGTACTTC.

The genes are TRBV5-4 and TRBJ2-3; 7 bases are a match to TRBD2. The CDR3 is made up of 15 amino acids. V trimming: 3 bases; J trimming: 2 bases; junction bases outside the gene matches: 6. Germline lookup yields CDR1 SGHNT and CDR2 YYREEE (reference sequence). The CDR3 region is CASSWGGPLTDTQYF. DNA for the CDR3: TGTGCCAGCAGCTGGGGAGGGCCGCTCACAGATACGCAGTATTTT.

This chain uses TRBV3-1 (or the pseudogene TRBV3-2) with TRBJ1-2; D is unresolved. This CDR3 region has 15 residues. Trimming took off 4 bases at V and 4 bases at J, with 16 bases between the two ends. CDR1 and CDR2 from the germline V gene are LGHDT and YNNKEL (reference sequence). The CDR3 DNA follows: TGTGCCAGCAGCCCACCCTTGGCGGCGTTCTATGGCTACACCTTC. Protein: CASSPPLAAFYGYTF.

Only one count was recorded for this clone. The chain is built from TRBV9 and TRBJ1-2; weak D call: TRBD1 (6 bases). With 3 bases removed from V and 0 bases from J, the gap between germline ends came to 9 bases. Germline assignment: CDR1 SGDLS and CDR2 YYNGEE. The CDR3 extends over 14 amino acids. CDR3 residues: CASSATGSNYGYTF. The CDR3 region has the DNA TGTGCCAGCAGCGCGACAGGATCTAACTATGGCTACACCTTC.

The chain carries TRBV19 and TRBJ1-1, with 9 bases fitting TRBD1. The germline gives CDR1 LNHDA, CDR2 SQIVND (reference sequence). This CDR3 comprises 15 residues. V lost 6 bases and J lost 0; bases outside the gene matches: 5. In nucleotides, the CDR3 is TGTGCCAGTAGGGTACAGGGGGCCATGAACACTGAAGCTTTCTTT. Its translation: CASRVQGAMNTEAFF.

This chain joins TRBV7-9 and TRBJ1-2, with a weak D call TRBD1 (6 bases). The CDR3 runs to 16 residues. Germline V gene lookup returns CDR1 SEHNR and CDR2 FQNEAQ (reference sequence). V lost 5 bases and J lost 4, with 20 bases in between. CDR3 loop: CASSPKGQGNTYGYTF. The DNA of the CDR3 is TGTGCCAGCAGCCCGAAGGGCCAGGGGAACACCTATGGCTACACCTTC.

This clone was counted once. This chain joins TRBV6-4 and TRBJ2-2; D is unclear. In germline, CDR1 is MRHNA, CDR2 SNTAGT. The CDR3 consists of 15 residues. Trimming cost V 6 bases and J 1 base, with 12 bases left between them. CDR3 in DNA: TGTGCCAGCAGCAACAGTTTTTTGAACACCGGGGAGCTGTTTTTT. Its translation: CASSNSFLNTGELFF.